The entry below gives a single T cell receptor (beta chain) sequence along with its context. Its specific antigen is unknown. No much larger clonotype is one base removed from it; base qualities were not supplied. The CDR3 goes from the cysteine to the phenylalanine over 13 residues. The sequence is cut down to CDR3 DNA, 39 bases in frame from base 1. The germline V gene gives CDR1 as ENHRY and CDR2 as SYGVKD. V is pared back by 6 bases and J by 7 bases, with 15 bases lying between the germline termini. TCRbeta CDR3 regions were amplified from genomic DNA using the immunoSEQ Assay, a bias-controlled multiplex PCR. In the original analysis: Nucleated cell counts per sample were estimated from amplification of reference gene primers within the assay. Sequence reads were collapsed and filtered to measure the absolute abundance of every unique TCRbeta CDR3 rearrangement. For each sample, productive Simpson clonality was calculated by taking the square root of Simpson's diversity index across productive rearrangements. TCRdb re-hosts the immuneACCESS table, in-frame sequences only. Its copies lack some clones; in the studies checked, an unresolved V gene accounts for under half of them, and the cause for the rest is not known. Clonal size and the V and J genes are those of that table, whereas D and trimming came from the DNA. This sample gives 270,000 or so clones in total; under 90% of them show up just once. 11% of the sample is in the top ten clones.

This entry is derived from a study of blood T cell repertoires in COVID-19 (dated by TCRdb to the early 2020s). General notes on the study: The collaborator samples originated in the United States, Italy and Spain and spanned the acute and convalescent phases of COVID-19. The material from the prospective study consisted of cDNA or gDNA derived from T cells, B-cell-depleted T cells, or PBMCs. The dataset comprised deeply sampled blood TCRbeta repertoires from subjects exposed to, actively infected with, or recovered from COVID-19. The repertoires were released in a freely available public database intended as a resource for research on the immune response to SARS-CoV-2. Samples were obtained from the ongoing ImmuneRACE study (first 160 participants) and from approximately 1,200 subjects provided by 6 global collaborators. The sample metadata nearly always contained a de-identified subject ID, COVID-19 status, age in years and sex. Where HLA class I and class II types were available, the types were taken from metadata supplied by the sample provider, not from assay-based typing.

One collaborating source in Seattle enrolled patients while the patients were actively infected and followed the patients over time throughout the course of disease. Collaborating institutions collected whole blood in K2EDTA tubes following their own protocols. Collaborator samples were shipped for TCRbeta analysis as frozen whole blood, isolated PBMCs, or DNA extracted from either sample type. Beyond this particular receptor, the publication reports: How much clinical and demographic metadata was included differed by source and by participant, and the metadata was provided uncurated.

Source material: peripheral blood. This chain is built from TRBV10-3 and TRBJ1-1, with a weak D call of TRBD1 (6 bases match). The TCR comes from a young woman with COVID-19, enrolled during active disease. CDR3 region: CAIRRGGTDEAFF. In nucleotide form, the sequence is TGTGCCATCAGGAGGGGGGGAACGGATGAAGCTTTCTTT.